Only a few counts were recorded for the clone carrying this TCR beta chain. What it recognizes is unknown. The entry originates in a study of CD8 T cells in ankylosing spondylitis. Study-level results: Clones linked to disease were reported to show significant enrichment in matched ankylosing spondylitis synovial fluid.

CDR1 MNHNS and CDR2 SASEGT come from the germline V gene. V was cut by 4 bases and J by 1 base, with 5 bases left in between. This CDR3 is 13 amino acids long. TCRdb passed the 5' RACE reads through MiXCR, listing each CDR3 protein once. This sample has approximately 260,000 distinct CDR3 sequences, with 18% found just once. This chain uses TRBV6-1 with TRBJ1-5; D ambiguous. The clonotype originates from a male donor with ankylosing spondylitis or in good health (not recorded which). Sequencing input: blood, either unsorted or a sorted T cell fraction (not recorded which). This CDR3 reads CASSVGSNQPQHF. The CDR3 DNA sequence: TGTGCCAGCAGTGTAGGCAGCAATCAGCCCCAGCATTTT.